The 30 T cell receptor beta chains below were found in one sample sequenced in a study of blood T cell repertoires in COVID-19. Using immunoSEQ multiplex PCR, the repertoire was profiled, and TCRdb retains in-frame clones only, with some absent. The sample carries 85,000 to 130,000 clones, roughly 83% recorded once. The sequenced sample consisted of peripheral blood. These receptor sequences come from a woman older than 75 with active or convalescent COVID-19.

The rearrangement uses TRBV6-6 and TRBJ2-1; 10 bases align to TRBD1. The V gene end was trimmed by 6 bases and the J gene end by 5 bases; junction bases not matched to a gene: 7. Germline CDR1 and CDR2: MNHNY and SVGAGI (reference sequence). This CDR3 comprises 15 residues. CDR3 DNA sequence: TGTGCCAGCAGGAACCGGGACAGGGGTAACAATGAGCAGTTCTTC. It is translated as CASRNRDRGNNEQFF.

This clone has just a few counts. The CDR3 sequence: CASSPDKNYGYTF. The DNA of the CDR3 is TGTGCCAGCAGCCCCGACAAGAACTATGGCTACACCTTC. The chain recombines TRBV7-3 with TRBJ1-2; D remains ambiguous. This CDR3 is built from 13 residues. Trimming took 5 bases from V and 2 from J, leaving 9 bases between them. CDR1 and CDR2 from the germline V gene are SGHTA and FQGTGA. The variable domain in full, with the rest retrieved from reference TRBV7-3 and TRBJ1-2, is GAGVSQTPSNKVTEKGKYVELRCDPISGHTALYWYRQSLGQGPEFLIYFQGTGAADDSGLPNDRFFAVRPEGSVSTLKIQRTERGDSAVYLCASSPDKNYGYTFGSGTRLTVV.

In this sample, this clone turned up a few times. The genes are TRBV28 and TRBJ2-1, with 9 positions matching TRBD2. Germline V gene lookup returns CDR1 MDHEN and CDR2 SYDVKM. This CDR3 has 16 amino acids. J was trimmed by 8 bases and V by 5 bases; bases with no gene match: 13. The CDR3 sequence is CASSPTFSGRLDEQFF. The DNA of the CDR3 is TGTGCCAGCAGTCCAACTTTTAGCGGGAGACTCGATGAGCAGTTCTTC.

This clone was detected only a few times. The chain recombines TRBV6-2 or TRBV6-3 with TRBJ1-5; 11 bases align to TRBD1. After removal of 2 bases from V and 4 bases from J, the junction contained 7 bases not matched to a gene. The CDR3 extends over 17 amino acids. The germline CDR1 and CDR2 sequences are MNHEY and SVGEGT. The CDR3, as DNA: TGTGCCAGCAGTTACCCCGAGGGACAGGGGGTGAATCAGCCCCAGCATTTT. It codes for CASSYPEGQGVNQPQHF.

The chain carries TRBV7-9 and TRBJ1-2; no clear D gene. The CDR3 spans 15 residues. The germline V gene has CDR1 SEHNR and CDR2 FQNEAQ (reference sequence). The germline V and J ends were trimmed by 7 bases and 1 base, with 16 bases remaining between them. The CDR3 nucleotides are TGTGCCAGCATCGACACCGCCATCGTTAACTATGGCTACACCTTC. Translation: CASIDTAIVNYGYTF.

The rearrangement uses TRBV5-1 and TRBJ2-2, with D tentatively TRBD2 (6 bases). Trimming cost V 0 bases and J 2 bases, with 14 bases left between them. The CDR3 extends over 17 amino acids. CDR1 SGHRS and CDR2 YFSETQ come from the germline V gene. In DNA, the CDR3 is TGCGCCAGCAGCTTGGGAATTGGGGGAGGAAACACCGGGGAGCTGTTTTTT. As protein: CASSLGIGGGNTGELFF.

This clone was found once. The rearrangement links TRBV10-3 to TRBJ1-1; the D gene is possibly TRBD1 (5 bases). The CDR3 totals 11 residues. V lost 10 bases and J lost 5, with 11 bases in between. Germline CDR1 reads ENHRY; CDR2 reads SYGVKD. The CDR3 coding sequence is TGTGCCACAAACCGGGGGACTGAAGCTTTCTTT. Translation gives CATNRGTEAFF.

This chain links TRBV21-1 with TRBJ1-2; the DNA was not used to check the table's D call, TRBD1. TRBV21-1 represents a pseudogene. The CDR3 contains 15 residues. CDR3 in amino acids: CASSKIQGGREGYTF. CDR3 coding DNA: TGTGCCAGCAGCAAAATCCAAGGGGGCAGGGAGGGCTACACCTTC.

The chain joins TRBV5-3 to TRBJ1-1; 7 bases match TRBD1. TRBV5-3 qualifies as an ORF whose function is uncertain. J lost 0 bases, V lost 4 bases, and 9 bases had no gene match. This CDR3 comprises 16 residues. The DNA of the CDR3 is TGTGCCAGAAGCCAAGACAGGGTTCGATTGAACACTGAAGCTTTCTTT. Its translation is CARSQDRVRLNTEAFF.

This chain uses TRBV6-1 with TRBJ1-6; 8 bases agree with TRBD1. CDR1 is MNHNS, CDR2 SASEGT, per germline. This CDR3 comprises 18 residues. Trimming at V came to 1 base and at J to 7 bases, leaving 12 bases not matched to a gene. Written as DNA, the CDR3 is TGTGCCAGCAGTGAAGTTTGGACAGGGAGGACGCGAAATTCACCCCTCCACTTT. Translating it yields CASSEVWTGRTRNSPLHF.

The chain is built from TRBV5-6 and TRBJ1-5; perhaps TRBD1 as D (6 bases). Between the trimmed V and J ends, which lost 2 bases and 7 bases, there was a span of 22 bases. Germline V lookup: CDR1 SGHDT, CDR2 YYEEEE. CDR3 size: 17 residues. The CDR3 bases are TGTGCCAGCAGCTTTTCCCTGGACAGTGATAGGAAACAGCCCCAGCATTTT. The encoded protein is CASSFSLDSDRKQPQHF.

The chain links TRBV23-1 to TRBJ1-5, with TRBD1 as a possible D gene (6 bases). TRBV23-1 is flagged as an ORF with uncertain function. Trimming shortened V by 4 bases and J by 0 bases, and 22 bases separated the two germline ends. The CDR3 runs to 19 residues. The CDR3 nucleotides read TGCGCCAGCAGTCCTCCCCGGTGGCAGGGGCACTGTAGCAATCAGCCCCAGCATTTT. Encoded protein: CASSPPRWQGHCSNQPQHF.

The gene calls are TRBV30 and TRBJ2-2, with D maybe TRBD1 (7 bases). This CDR3 spans 13 amino acids. V was shortened by 3 bases and J by 5 bases, with 10 bases between the two germline ends. The V gene's germline CDR1 is GTSNPN and CDR2 SVGIG (reference sequence). The CDR3 DNA reads as TGTGCCTGGAGCAGGGGGGTGACCGGGGAGCTGTTTTTT. Its translation: CAWSRGVTGELFF.

This clone was detected a few times. The V and J genes are TRBV10-3 and TRBJ1-2; unclear D gene. The CDR3 runs 14 residues. Between the trimmed V and J ends, which lost 10 bases and 6 bases, there was a span of 21 bases. In germline, CDR1 is ENHRY, CDR2 SYGVKD. The CDR3 DNA reads TGTGCCACCTCGCGGGAAACTGCCGGGGATGGCTACACCTTC. Its translation is CATSRETAGDGYTF.

The gene calls are TRBV29-1 and TRBJ2-2, with 11 bases fitting TRBD2. Germline loops: CDR1 SQVTM, CDR2 ANQGSEA. J lost 2 bases, V lost 2 bases, and 4 bases had no gene match. The CDR3 loop spans 16 amino acids. Written as DNA, the CDR3 is TGCAGCGTTGAATTTGGGACTAGCGGAAACACCGGGGAGCTGTTTTTT. Translated, it gives CSVEFGTSGNTGELFF.

This sequence joins TRBV27 and TRBJ2-7, with D tentatively TRBD2 (6 bases). The germline V and J ends were trimmed by 6 bases and 5 bases, with 23 bases remaining between them. The CDR3 length is 16 residues. Germline V gives CDR1 MNHEY, CDR2 SMNVEV (reference sequence). CDR3 protein: CASSHTPTSAPHEQYF. DNA of the CDR3: TGTGCCAGCAGCCATACCCCGACTAGTGCTCCACACGAGCAGTACTTC.

The V gene is TRBV7-2, the J gene TRBJ2-3; a weak D match, TRBD2 (6 bases). The germline V gene has CDR1 SGHTA and CDR2 FQGNSA. The CDR3 contains 14 residues. Trimming shortened V by 8 bases and J by 1 base, and 13 bases separated the two germline ends. The CDR3 DNA reads as TGTGCCAGCGGCAAATCTAGCGGCACAGATACGCAGTATTTT. Its translation: CASGKSSGTDTQYF.

The genes are TRBV4-3 and TRBJ2-3; perhaps TRBD1 as D (5 bases). Trimming stripped 0 bases from V and 3 bases from J, with 25 bases between. The germline CDR1 and CDR2 sequences are LGHNA and YSLEER. There are 20 residues in the CDR3. In DNA, the CDR3 is TGCGCCAGCAGCCAAGACTCAGGGCAACAGAAGACGCATGTAACAGATACGCAGTATTTT. Residues: CASSQDSGQQKTHVTDTQYF.

The chain is built from TRBV27 and TRBJ2-1; 7 bases match TRBD1. The trim removed 7 bases at V and 8 bases at J, leaving 11 bases unmatched. The CDR3 is 14 residues long. Per the germline V gene, CDR1 is MNHEY and CDR2 is SMNVEV (reference sequence). The CDR3 DNA sequence: TGTGCCAGCAAAACTGACAGGGAGATTGATGAGCAGTTCTTC. Translating it yields CASKTDREIDEQFF.

J is TRBJ1-1 and V is TRBV27; TRBD1 aligns across 10 bases. Trimming took 5 bases from V and 5 from J; bases not matched to a gene: 8. The CDR3 length is 15 residues. Germline V gives CDR1 MNHEY, CDR2 SMNVEV (reference sequence). The CDR3 here is CASSPRGQGKTEAFF. CDR3 bases: TGTGCCAGCAGTCCCCGGGGACAGGGGAAGACTGAAGCTTTCTTT.

J is TRBJ1-5 and V is TRBV5-6, with 10 bases that match TRBD1. The CDR3 totals 15 residues. CDR1 and CDR2 from the germline V gene are SGHDT and YYEEEE. J gave up 6 bases and V 4 bases, and 7 bases lay outside the gene matches. This CDR3 is CASSVTGGILQPQHF. The CDR3 coding sequence is TGTGCCAGCAGCGTGACAGGGGGCATACTTCAGCCCCAGCATTTT.

The gene calls are TRBV28 and TRBJ2-5, with D maybe TRBD1 (7 bases). There are 15 residues in the CDR3. V lost 5 bases and J 2 bases, leaving 15 bases between the germline ends. Germline V gene sequence: CDR1 MDHEN, CDR2 SYDVKM. In DNA form, the CDR3 reads TGTGCCAGCAGTCCCAGGGGGGTACCACAAGAGACCCAGTACTTC. Protein: CASSPRGVPQETQYF.

The V gene is TRBV7-3, the J gene TRBJ2-5, with 8 bases that match TRBD1. Trimming removed 5 bases from V and 5 bases from J; junction bases left unmatched: 7. The CDR3 sequence is 14 residues long. Germline CDR1 and CDR2: SGHTA and FQGTGA. CDR3: CASSPDRGRETQYF. CDR3 sequence (DNA): TGTGCCAGCAGCCCCGACAGGGGAAGGGAGACCCAGTACTTC.

Details on this clone: This sample also contains other DNA sequences that code for the same CDR3. The J gene is TRBJ2-2, the V gene TRBV11-2, with D possibly matching TRBD1 (7 bases). The germline V and J ends were trimmed by 2 bases and 6 bases, with 22 bases remaining between them. CDR3 length equals 18 residues. CDR1 and CDR2 (germline): SGHAT, FQNNGV. The CDR3 coding sequence is TGTGCCAGCAGCTTAAGGGGGCCCACTAGCCTAACGGCCGGGGAGCTGTTTTTT. Its protein product is CASSLRGPTSLTAGELFF.

The table lists this clone with a few counts. V usage is TRBV18 and J usage is TRBJ1-2, with TRBD1 matching over 8 bases. The CDR3 extends over 15 amino acids. The germline CDR1 and CDR2 sequences are KGHSH and LQKENI. Trimming cost V 1 base and J 3 bases; bases outside gene matches: 4. For the CDR3, the DNA is TGTGCCAGCTCACCACAGGACAGGGCTCACTATGGCTACACCTTC. Translation gives CASSPQDRAHYGYTF.

The J gene is TRBJ1-3, the V gene TRBV5-1, with TRBD1 matching over 8 bases. The J segment lost 7 bases and the V segment lost 3 bases, leaving 9 bases of the junction unmatched. This CDR3 spans 15 amino acids. Per germline, CDR1 SGHRS and CDR2 YFSETQ. The CDR3: CASSSQGAGGNTIYF. DNA for the CDR3: TGCGCCAGCAGCTCTCAGGGGGCCGGTGGGAACACCATATATTTT. Filled out from reference TRBV5-1 and TRBJ1-3, the complete variable domain reads KAGVTQTPRYLIKTRGQQVTLSCSPISGHRSVSWYQQTPGQGLQFLFEYFSETQRNKGNFPGRFSGRQFSNSRSEMNVSTLELGDSALYLCASSSQGAGGNTIYFGEGSWLTVV.

The chain recombines TRBV19 with TRBJ1-2; 7 nucleotides line up with TRBD1. The germline V gene has CDR1 LNHDA and CDR2 SQIVND (reference sequence). CDR3 length: 13 amino acids. Unmatched junction bases numbered 8, after V lost 5 bases and J lost 8 bases. CDR3 protein: CASSGRQGHGYTF. In DNA form, the CDR3 reads TGTGCCAGTAGTGGACGACAGGGTCACGGCTACACCTTC.

J is TRBJ2-5 and V is TRBV10-3; 7 bases align to TRBD2. The germline CDR1 and CDR2 sequences are ENHRY and SYGVKD. V shed 4 bases and J 3 bases; nucleotides not matched to a gene: 11. The CDR3 is 16 residues long. The CDR3 here is CAISGPARGTKETQYF. CDR3 in DNA: TGTGCCATCAGTGGCCCCGCCCGGGGGACTAAAGAGACCCAGTACTTC.

The chain joins TRBV19 to TRBJ1-5, with D maybe TRBD1 (6 bases). This CDR3 has 15 amino acids. Germline assignment: CDR1 LNHDA and CDR2 SQIVND (reference sequence). Trimming pared 3 bases from V and 7 bases from J, leaving 16 bases between. CDR3: CASSILQGLGQPQHF. CDR3 nucleotide sequence: TGTGCCAGTAGTATCCTGCAGGGGTTAGGGCAGCCCCAGCATTTT. The entire variable domain, with the rest obtained from reference TRBV19 and TRBJ1-5, is as follows: DGGITQSPKYLFRKEGQNVTLSCEQNLNHDAMYWYRQDPGQGLRLIYYSQIVNDFQKGDIAEGYSVSREKKESFPLTVTSAQKNPTAFYLCASSILQGLGQPQHFGDGTRLSIL.

V gene TRBV19 combines with J gene TRBJ2-1; TRBD1 matches 9 bases. The germline V gene has CDR1 LNHDA and CDR2 SQIVND (reference sequence). This CDR3 has 14 residues. Trimming took 7 bases from V and 10 from J; bases not matched to a gene: 11. The CDR3 coding sequence is TGTGCCAGTATGCGGGGACAGGGTTTCTGGGAGCAGTTCTTC. Residues: CASMRGQGFWEQFF.